This T cell receptor beta chain originates from a study of T cell clonotyping in hematopoietic cell transplantation (dated by TCRdb to about 2021). With respect to the entire study: A total of 135 blood samples were collected in the study from 35 consecutive transplant recipients and their related donors. Patients were recruited between late 2015 and 2017 and followed until late 2020 or death.

Related transplant donors provided blood samples for TCR beta sequencing. Nuclei Lysis Solution was used to extract genomic DNA from fresh or cryopreserved unfractionated peripheral blood mononuclear cells. With the immunoSEQ assay, which is a bias-controlled multiplex PCR relying on V- and J-specific primers, TCR beta CDR3 regions were amplified from genomic DNA. A second PCR step added a proprietary barcode and Illumina adapter sequences to the CDR3 amplicons. An Illumina MiSeq instrument was used for sequencing of the CDR3 libraries. On the study's bioinformatics: Export and quality control were handled in immunoSEQ Analyzer 3.0, while downstream analyses relied on R Bioconductor and Immunarch. Repertoire metrics were calculated using only productive rearrangements within the normalized downsampled data set. In the normalized cohort, a clonotype counted as pathologically expanded if the clonotype was larger than 5 templates. Repertoire diversity was measured with the Inverse Simpson Index. To capture all clonotypes, CMV-specificity analyses were performed on the non-normalized data set. The table was pulled from immuneACCESS by TCRdb, which kept in-frame rearrangements only. Such tables lose some clones; where checked, under half of the loss comes from unresolved V genes, and the rest has no known cause. V and J calls plus clone size are reproduced from that table; the DNA served to infer D and trimming. For this sample there are approximately 25,000 clones; nearly 97% appear just once. Jointly, the top ten make up roughly 1.4% of the sample.

In regard to this clone: The specificity of this receptor is unknown. Within one base of it there is no much larger clone, and no base qualities were kept.

Study-wide findings and limitations: The sample size was limited, and CD4 and CD8 repertoire contributions could not be separated because cells were not sorted. Inverse Simpson Index values from donors and from recipients before transplant predicted broader TCR repertoire diversity after transplant. After transplant, TCR diversity in recipients dropped, and pathologically expanded clonotypes climbed progressively between day 30 and day 180. Overlap with donor repertoires was found for only a small fraction of recipient repertoires, with over 95% found to appear de novo at the given depth.

Trimming leaves V shorter by 7 bases and J shorter by 10 bases, with the junction holding 5 bases beyond the gene matches. From a lookup of the germline V gene, CDR1 and CDR2 are MNHEY and SVGAGI. There are 13 amino acids in the CDR3, from cysteine to phenylalanine inclusive. Of all the DNA, just the CDR3 is kept, 39 bases in frame from base 1. Specimen: peripheral blood mononuclear cells. The sequence links TRBV6-5 to TRBJ1-5; the central 12 bases match TRBD1. The sequence was collected from a man over 45 in good health. Some clones in this sample may be carry-over from other donors' samples. CDR3 sequence: CASTGTGGLPQHF. Here is the DNA: TGTGCCAGCACCGGGACAGGGGGCCTTCCCCAGCATTTT.